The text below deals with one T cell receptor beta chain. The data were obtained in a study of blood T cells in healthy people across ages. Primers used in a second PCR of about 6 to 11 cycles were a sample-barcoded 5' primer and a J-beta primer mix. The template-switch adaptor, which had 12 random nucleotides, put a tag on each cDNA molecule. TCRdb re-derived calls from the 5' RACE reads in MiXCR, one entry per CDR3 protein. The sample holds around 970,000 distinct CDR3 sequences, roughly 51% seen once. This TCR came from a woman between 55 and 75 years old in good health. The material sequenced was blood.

This CDR3 reads CASKGGGWRNEQFF. CDR3 DNA: TGTGCCAGCAAGGGCGGGGGGTGGCGCAATGAGCAGTTCTTC. J is TRBJ2-1 and V is TRBV28; TRBD2 matches at 8 bases. The CDR3 loop spans 14 amino acids. With 7 bases clipped from V and 6 bases from J, the junction kept 8 bases outside the gene matches. Per germline, CDR1 MDHEN and CDR2 SYDVKM.